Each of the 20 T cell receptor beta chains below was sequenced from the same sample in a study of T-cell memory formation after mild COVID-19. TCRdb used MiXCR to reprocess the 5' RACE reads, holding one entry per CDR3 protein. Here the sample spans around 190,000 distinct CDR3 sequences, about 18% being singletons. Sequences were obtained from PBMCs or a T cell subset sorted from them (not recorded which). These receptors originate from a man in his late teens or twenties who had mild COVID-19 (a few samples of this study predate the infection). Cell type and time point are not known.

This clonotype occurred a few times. CDR3 bases: TGTGCCATCAGTTCTGGGGCCAACGTCCTGACTTTC. Amino acid sequence: CAISSGANVLTF. The chain joins TRBV10-3 to TRBJ2-6; D is uncertain. This CDR3 spans 12 amino acids. Germline assignment: CDR1 ENHRY and CDR2 SYGVKD. The ends were cut back, 5 bases at V and 1 base at J, with 0 bases in the middle.

CDR3 in DNA: TGTGCCAGCACCACTTCCGGGACAGGGGGCTTAGATACGCAGTATTTT. Translated, it gives CASTTSGTGGLDTQYF. The chain recombines TRBV9 with TRBJ2-3; 12 bases are shared with TRBD1. The V gene end was trimmed by 6 bases and the J gene end by 5 bases; junction bases not matched to a gene: 10. The CDR3 sequence is 16 residues long. Germline V CDR1 and CDR2: SGDLS, YYNGEE.

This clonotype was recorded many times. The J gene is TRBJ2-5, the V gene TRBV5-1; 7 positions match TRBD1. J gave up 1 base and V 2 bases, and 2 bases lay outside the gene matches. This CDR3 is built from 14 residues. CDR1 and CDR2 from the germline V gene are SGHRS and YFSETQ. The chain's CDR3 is CASSFGDSQETQYF. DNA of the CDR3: TGCGCCAGCAGCTTCGGGGACAGCCAAGAGACCCAGTACTTC.

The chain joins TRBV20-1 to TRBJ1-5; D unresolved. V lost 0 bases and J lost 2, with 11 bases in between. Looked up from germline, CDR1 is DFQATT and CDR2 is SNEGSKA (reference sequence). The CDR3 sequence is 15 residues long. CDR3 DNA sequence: TGCAGTGCTAGAGATGGTAGACCGCGCAATCAGCCCCAGCATTTT. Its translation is CSARDGRPRNQPQHF.

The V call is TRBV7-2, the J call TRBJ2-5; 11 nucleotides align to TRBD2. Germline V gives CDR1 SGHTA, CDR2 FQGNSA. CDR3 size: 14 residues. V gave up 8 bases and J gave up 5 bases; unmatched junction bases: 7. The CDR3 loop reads CASDLSGGAETQYF. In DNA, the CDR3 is TGTGCCAGCGACCTTAGCGGGGGGGCCGAGACCCAGTACTTC.

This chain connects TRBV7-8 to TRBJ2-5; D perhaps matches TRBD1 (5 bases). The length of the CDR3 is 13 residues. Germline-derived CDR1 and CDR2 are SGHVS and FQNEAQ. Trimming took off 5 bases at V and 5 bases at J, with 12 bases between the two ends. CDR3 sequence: CASSPIRAETQYF. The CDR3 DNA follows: TGTGCCAGCAGCCCAATCAGGGCCGAGACCCAGTACTTC. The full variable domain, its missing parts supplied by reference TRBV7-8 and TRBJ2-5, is GAGVSQSPRYKVAKRGQDVALRCDPISGHVSLFWYQQALGQGPEFLTYFQNEAQLDKSGLPSDRFFAERPEGSVSTLKIQRTQQEDSAVYLCASSPIRAETQYFGPGTRLLVL.

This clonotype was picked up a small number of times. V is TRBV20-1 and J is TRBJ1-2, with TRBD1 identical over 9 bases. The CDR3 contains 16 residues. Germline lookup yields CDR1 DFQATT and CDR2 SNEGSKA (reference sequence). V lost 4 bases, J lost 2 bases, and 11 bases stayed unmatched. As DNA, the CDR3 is TGCAGTGCTACGGGACAGGGAAGGGTGACGAACTATGGCTACACCTTC. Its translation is CSATGQGRVTNYGYTF.

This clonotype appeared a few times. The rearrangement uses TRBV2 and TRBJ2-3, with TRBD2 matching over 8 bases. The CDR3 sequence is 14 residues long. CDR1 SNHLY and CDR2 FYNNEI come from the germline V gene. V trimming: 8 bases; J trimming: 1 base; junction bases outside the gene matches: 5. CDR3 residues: CASPWRGGTDTQYF. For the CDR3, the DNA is TGTGCCAGCCCGTGGCGGGGGGGCACAGATACGCAGTATTTT.

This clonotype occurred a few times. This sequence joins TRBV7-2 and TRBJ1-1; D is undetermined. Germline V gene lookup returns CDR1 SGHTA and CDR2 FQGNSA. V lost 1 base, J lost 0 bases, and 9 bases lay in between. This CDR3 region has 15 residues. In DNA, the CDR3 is TGTGCCAGCAGCTTAGTAAGACACCTGAACACTGAAGCTTTCTTT. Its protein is CASSLVRHLNTEAFF.

CDR3 protein: CASSFVRGGELFF. DNA of the CDR3: TGCGCCAGCAGCTTCGTTCGGGGCGGGGAGCTGTTTTTT. The J gene is TRBJ2-2, the V gene TRBV5-1; D is perhaps TRBD2 (5 bases). Germline values: CDR1 SGHRS, CDR2 YFSETQ. This CDR3 has 13 residues. V lost 2 bases and J 7 bases, leaving 9 bases between the germline ends. The full variable domain, in which reference TRBV5-1 and TRBJ2-2 provide the parts outside the CDR3, is KAGVTQTPRYLIKTRGQQVTLSCSPISGHRSVSWYQQTPGQGLQFLFEYFSETQRNKGNFPGRFSGRQFSNSRSEMNVSTLELGDSALYLCASSFVRGGELFFGEGSRLTVL.

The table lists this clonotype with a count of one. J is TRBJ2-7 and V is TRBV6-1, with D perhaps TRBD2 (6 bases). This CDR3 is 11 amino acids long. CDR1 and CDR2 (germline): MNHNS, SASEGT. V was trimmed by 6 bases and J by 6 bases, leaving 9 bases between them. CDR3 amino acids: CASRGGGEQYV. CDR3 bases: TGTGCCAGCAGGGGGGGAGGCGAGCAGTACGTC.

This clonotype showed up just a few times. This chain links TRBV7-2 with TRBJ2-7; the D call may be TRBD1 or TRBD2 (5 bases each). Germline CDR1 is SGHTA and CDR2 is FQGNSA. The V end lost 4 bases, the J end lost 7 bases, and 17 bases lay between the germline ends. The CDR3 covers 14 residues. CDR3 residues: CASSSLGPAPEQYF. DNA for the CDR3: TGTGCCAGCAGCTCCCTGGGACCAGCTCCTGAGCAGTACTTC.

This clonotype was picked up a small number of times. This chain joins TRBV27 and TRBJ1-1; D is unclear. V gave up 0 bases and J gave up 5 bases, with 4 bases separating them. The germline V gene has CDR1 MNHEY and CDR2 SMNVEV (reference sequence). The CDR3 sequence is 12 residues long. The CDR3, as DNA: TGTGCCAGCAGTTTATCGGGAACTGAAGCTTTCTTT. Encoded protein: CASSLSGTEAFF.

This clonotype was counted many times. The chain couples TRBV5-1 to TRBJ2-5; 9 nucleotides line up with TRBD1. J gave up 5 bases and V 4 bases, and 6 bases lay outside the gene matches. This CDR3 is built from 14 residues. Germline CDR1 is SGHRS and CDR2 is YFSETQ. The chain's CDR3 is CASSGQTGGETQYF. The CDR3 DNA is TGCGCCAGCAGCGGGCAGACAGGGGGTGAGACCCAGTACTTC.

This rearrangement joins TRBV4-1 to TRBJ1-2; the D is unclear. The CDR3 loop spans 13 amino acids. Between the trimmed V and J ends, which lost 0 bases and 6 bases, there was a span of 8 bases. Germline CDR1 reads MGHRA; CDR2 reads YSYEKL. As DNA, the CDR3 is TGCGCCAGCAGCCAAGAGAGTTTGCATGGCTACACCTTC. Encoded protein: CASSQESLHGYTF.

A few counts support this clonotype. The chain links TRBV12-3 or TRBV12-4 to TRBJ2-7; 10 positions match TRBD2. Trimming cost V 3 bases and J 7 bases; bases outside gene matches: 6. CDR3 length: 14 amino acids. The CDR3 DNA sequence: TGTGCCAGCAGTTTTCCGGCTAGCGGGGGTGAGCAGTACTTC. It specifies CASSFPASGGEQYF.

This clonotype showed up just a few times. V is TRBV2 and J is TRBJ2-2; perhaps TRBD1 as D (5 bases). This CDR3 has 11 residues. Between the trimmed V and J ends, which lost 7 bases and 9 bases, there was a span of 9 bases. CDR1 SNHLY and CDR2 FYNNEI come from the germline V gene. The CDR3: CASTLDRELFF. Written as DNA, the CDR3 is TGTGCCAGCACCTTGGACAGGGAGCTGTTTTTT.

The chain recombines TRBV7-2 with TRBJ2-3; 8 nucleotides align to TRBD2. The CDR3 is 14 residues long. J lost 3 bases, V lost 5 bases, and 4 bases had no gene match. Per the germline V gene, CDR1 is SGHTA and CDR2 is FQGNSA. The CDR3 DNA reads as TGTGCCAGCAGCCCGGGACTAGTGACAGATACGCAGTATTTT. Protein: CASSPGLVTDTQYF.

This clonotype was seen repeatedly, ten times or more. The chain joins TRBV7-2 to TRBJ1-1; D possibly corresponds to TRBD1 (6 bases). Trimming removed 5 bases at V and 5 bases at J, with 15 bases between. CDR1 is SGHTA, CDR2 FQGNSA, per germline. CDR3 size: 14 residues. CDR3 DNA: TGTGCCAGCAGCCCACAGGGTAGGAGGACTGAAGCTTTCTTT. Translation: CASSPQGRRTEAFF.

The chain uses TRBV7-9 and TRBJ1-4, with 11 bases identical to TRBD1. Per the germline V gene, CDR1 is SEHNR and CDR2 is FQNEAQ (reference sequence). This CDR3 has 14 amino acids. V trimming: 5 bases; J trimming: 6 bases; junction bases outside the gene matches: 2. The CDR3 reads CASSPGQGDEKLFF. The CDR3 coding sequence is TGTGCCAGCAGCCCGGGACAGGGGGATGAAAAACTGTTTTTT.